The T cell receptor beta chain under discussion was sequenced for a study of coeliac disease. Background on the study: Each coeliac patient was active, refractory type I, or diet-controlled.

About this clone: Antigen specificity is unknown.

Overall study results and limits: The authors judged this method unsuitable for unbiased gliadin-specific T cell detection. TRB repertoires were largely private, with most amino acid sequences found in only one sample.

Sequencing used immunoSEQ multiplex PCR; TCRdb keeps in-frame clones, though not all of them. The table lists a few thousand clones, around 52% of them singletons. Looked up from germline, CDR1 is KGHSH and CDR2 is LQKENI. The CDR3 sequence is 16 residues long. Trimming took 0 bases from V and 1 from J; bases not matched to a gene: 6. The V call is TRBV18, the J call TRBJ2-7; TRBD2 matches at 7 bases. This TCR was sampled from a man between 60 and 75 years old with celiac disease on a gluten-free diet. The sequenced material came from intraepithelial lymphocytes from the gut. The CDR3 DNA reads as TGTGCCAGCTCACCACCTCCCAGCGGGGCTTCCTACGAGCAGTACTTC. It yields the protein CASSPPPSGASYEQYF. The full variable domain, in which reference TRBV18 and TRBJ2-7 provide the parts outside the CDR3, is NAGVMQNPRHLVRRRGQEARLRCSPMKGHSHVYWYRQLPEEGLKFMVYLQKENIIDESGMPKERFSAEFPKEGPSILRIQQVVRGDSAAYFCASSPPPSGASYEQYFGPGTRLTVT.